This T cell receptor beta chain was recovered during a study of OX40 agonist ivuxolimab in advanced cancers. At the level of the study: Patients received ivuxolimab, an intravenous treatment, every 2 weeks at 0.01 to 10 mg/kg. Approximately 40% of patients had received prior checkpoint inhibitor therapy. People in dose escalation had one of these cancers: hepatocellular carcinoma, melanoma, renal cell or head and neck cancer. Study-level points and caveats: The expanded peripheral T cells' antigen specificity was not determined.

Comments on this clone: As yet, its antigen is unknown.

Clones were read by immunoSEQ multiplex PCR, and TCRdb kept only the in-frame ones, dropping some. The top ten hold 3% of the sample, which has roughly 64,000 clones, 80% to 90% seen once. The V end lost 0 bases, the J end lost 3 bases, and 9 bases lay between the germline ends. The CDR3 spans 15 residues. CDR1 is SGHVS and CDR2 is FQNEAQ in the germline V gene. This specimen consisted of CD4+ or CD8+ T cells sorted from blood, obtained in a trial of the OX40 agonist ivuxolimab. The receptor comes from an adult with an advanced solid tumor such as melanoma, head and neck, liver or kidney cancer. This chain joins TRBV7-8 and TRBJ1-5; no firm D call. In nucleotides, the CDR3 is TGTGCCAGCAGCTTAGCGTGGCAGGTCAATCAGCCCCAGCATTTT. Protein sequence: CASSLAWQVNQPQHF.